One and the same sample provided the 7 T cell receptor beta chains below, sequenced in a study of cytomegalovirus exposure and HLA in healthy donors. In the PCR, 60 Vbeta and 13 Jbeta primers were used. Only in-frame clones appear in the TCRdb table, and some are missing; sequencing was by immunoSEQ multiplex PCR. The sample includes over 150,000 clones, 83% of them seen just once. The source material was PBMCs. The origin of the receptors is a man aged 50-59 years in good health and CMV-seronegative.

V and J are TRBV2 and TRBJ1-1; 7 bases agree with TRBD1. Germline V gene sequence: CDR1 SNHLY, CDR2 FYNNEI. Losses at the gene ends were 5 bases for V and 1 base for J; bases not matched to a gene: 4. The CDR3 spans 14 residues. CDR3 residues: CASSIQGSNTEAFF. CDR3 DNA sequence: TGTGCCAGCAGTATACAGGGGTCGAACACTGAAGCTTTCTTT.

This clone was counted between two and nine times. The chain is built from TRBV23-1 and TRBJ2-1; D is ambiguous. TRBV23-1 is placed among ORFs of uncertain function. V lost 0 bases and J 8 bases, leaving 8 bases between the germline ends. The CDR3 totals 13 residues. This CDR3 is CASSQSFSHEQFF. DNA for the CDR3: TGCGCCAGCAGTCAATCTTTTAGCCATGAGCAGTTCTTC.

In this sample, this clone turned up once. V gene TRBV30 combines with J gene TRBJ2-5; tentatively, D is TRBD2 (5 bases). Germline CDR1 reads GTSNPN; CDR2 reads SVGIG (reference sequence). The CDR3 totals 13 residues. Trimming took 2 bases from V and 5 from J, leaving 12 bases between them. The CDR3 here is CAWSFTSVETQYF. Here the CDR3 DNA reads TGTGCCTGGAGTTTCACTAGTGTGGAGACCCAGTACTTC.

This chain links TRBV7-9 with TRBJ2-7, with D possibly matching TRBD1 (7 bases). The germline V gene encodes CDR1 SEHNR and CDR2 FQNEAQ (reference sequence). V shed 6 bases and J shed 3 bases, with 15 bases lying between them. The CDR3 consists of 14 residues. CDR3 nucleotide sequence: TGTGCCAGCAGGGCTGCGGGGACAGACTACGAGCAGTACTTC. Translated, it gives CASRAAGTDYEQYF.

This sequence joins TRBV7-2 and TRBJ2-7; tentatively, D is TRBD2 (7 bases). V was trimmed by 4 bases and J by 7 bases, leaving 23 bases between them. There are 16 residues in the CDR3. Per the germline V gene, CDR1 is SGHTA and CDR2 is FQGNSA. CDR3 DNA sequence: TGTGCCAGCAGCTCGGGGGGCGAAGGGGGGCGGGGTGAGCAGTACTTC. This gives the protein CASSSGGEGGRGEQYF.

This chain uses TRBV29-1 with TRBJ2-1; TRBD1 might be the D (5 bases). Germline CDR1 and CDR2: SQVTM and ANQGSEA. V lost 7 bases and J 3 bases, leaving 13 bases between the germline ends. CDR3 length: 13 residues. This CDR3 is CSAPKGDYNEQFF. CDR3 nucleotide sequence: TGCAGCGCCCCCAAAGGGGACTACAATGAGCAGTTCTTC.

V gene TRBV6-5 combines with J gene TRBJ2-5, with 10 positions matching TRBD2. CDR1 MNHEY and CDR2 SVGAGI come from the germline V gene. CDR3 length equals 16 residues. With 1 base clipped from V and 2 bases from J, the junction kept 4 bases outside the gene matches. CDR3 in amino acids: CASSYYGAGGQETQYF. The DNA for the CDR3 is TGTGCCAGCAGTTACTATGGAGCGGGAGGGCAAGAGACCCAGTACTTC.